Included here is one T cell receptor (beta chain) sequence, with context. Its antigen is still unknown. Preparation of the TCRbeta library used unique molecular identifiers. Using its own MiXCR run on the PCR reads, TCRdb lists one record per CDR3 protein. This sample has about 980,000 distinct CDR3 sequences; about 26% occur once, and the top ten carry 28%. This sample was taken from a study of T-cell reconstitution after alpha-beta-depleted transplantation in children. Points from the study as a whole: As was reported, about two months after transplant, alpha-beta T cells came from several hundred expanded graft clones. Once a year had passed after transplant, T-cell counts and diversity came mostly from newly produced T cells. Surviving recipient T cells and thymic progenitors accounted for the high day-60 TCRbeta diversity observed in some patients.

Sequenced material: PBMCs, mostly from graft donor cells, taken 360 days after TCRalphabeta/CD19-depleted stem cell transplant. The source of this sequence is a boy younger than two who had a stem cell transplant for SCID, so the T cells may come from the graft donor.

The CDR3 DNA sequence: TGTGCCAGCAGTACTACCTCCTACACAGATACGCAGTATTTT. Encoded protein: CASSTTSYTDTQYF. This sequence joins TRBV7-3 and TRBJ2-3; D remains ambiguous. The CDR3 spans 14 residues. CDR1 is SGHTA and CDR2 is FQGTGA in the germline V gene. V lost 6 bases and J 2 bases, leaving 12 bases between the germline ends.